A selection of T cell receptor beta chains follows, all from one sample in a study of read filtering for tumor transcriptome and immune sequencing. Via MiXCR, TCRdb re-called the reads, giving one row per CDR3 protein. The sample shows 100,000 to 150,000 distinct CDR3 sequences, over 10% of them seen only once. Material: a population of CD138-negative cells sorted from bone marrow. Receptor source: a donor at least 40 years old with multiple myeloma. Both conserved end residues are part of each CDR3. D genes are given only for firm matches. Rows may omit the clone size; those that give it use once, few, many or a size class.

CDR3 DNA | CDR3 protein | D gene | clone size | J gene | V gene
TGCGCCAGCAGCCTGGACGGAAACACTGAAGCTCTCTTT | CASSLDGNTEALF | - | - | TRBJ1-1 | TRBV5-1
TGCAGCGTTGGTTCGGGAGTGGATACGCAGTATTTT | CSVGSGVDTQYF | - | - | TRBJ2-3 | TRBV29-1
TGTGCCAGCAGTTTAGGACAGTCCCCTAATGAAAAACTGTTTTTT | CASSLGQSPNEKLFF | - | many | TRBJ1-4 | TRBV27
TGCAGTGCTGCCGGGACACTTGACTATGGCTACACCTTC | CSAAGTLDYGYTF | - | many | TRBJ1-2 | TRBV20-1
TGCAGTGCTAGAGCGGCCCGGGACTACCTGTACAATGAGCAGTTCTTC | CSARAARDYLYNEQFF | TRBD2 | many | TRBJ2-1 | TRBV20-1
TGTGCCAGCAGCGTGTCGGGAGGGCCTCATGGCGATGAGCAGTTCTTC | CASSVSGGPHGDEQFF | TRBD2 | many | TRBJ2-1 | TRBV9
TGTGCCAGCCAGGGTACAACAGAAGAGACCCAGTACTTC | CASQGTTEETQYF | - | many | TRBJ2-5 | TRBV28
TGCAGCGTTGGGGGGCAGGTGAACCAGTACTTC | CSVGGQVNQYF | - | many | TRBJ2-5 | TRBV29-1
TGTGCCAGCAGCCATATGACTAGCGGGGGCACAGATACGCAGTATTTT | CASSHMTSGGTDTQYF | TRBD2 | few | TRBJ2-3 | TRBV14
TGCAGCGTCCAAACTAGCGGGGGGGCTGATGAGCAGTTCTTC | CSVQTSGGADEQFF | TRBD2 | many | TRBJ2-1 | TRBV29-1
TGTGCCAGCAGTTTAGCCGGGACGGCCCTCTTTGGGGCCAACGTCCTGACTTTC | CASSLAGTALFGANVLTF | - | many | TRBJ2-6 | TRBV12-3/TRBV12-4
TGCAGCGTTGTAGGACAGTCGAACACTGAAGCTTTCTTT | CSVVGQSNTEAFF | - | - | TRBJ1-1 | TRBV29-1
TGTGCCAGTAGTATACAGGGTCAGGGGGAAGAGACCCAGTACTTC | CASSIQGQGEETQYF | TRBD1 | many | TRBJ2-5 | TRBV19
TGTGCCAGCAGCCAATGGGCAGGGGAGACTGAAGCTTTCTTT | CASSQWAGETEAFF | - | many | TRBJ1-1 | TRBV3-1
TGTGCCAGCAGCCACCACGCCCAAGAGACCCAGTACTTC | CASSHHAQETQYF | - | many | TRBJ2-5 | TRBV12-3/TRBV12-4
TGTGCCATCGCAGACGAGACTGAAGCTTTCTTT | CAIADETEAFF | - | many | TRBJ1-1 | TRBV10-3
TGTGCCAGCCGTGAAATTGGACGAGGGAACGATGAGCAGTTCTTC | CASREIGRGNDEQFF | - | few | TRBJ2-1 | TRBV27
TGTGCCAGCAGGCTGAGTAATTCACCCCTCCACTTT | CASRLSNSPLHF | - | - | TRBJ1-6 | TRBV2
TGTGCCAGCAGTCGGCTGAAGGGACAGACCATGAACACTGAAGCTTTCTTT | CASSRLKGQTMNTEAFF | TRBD1 | many | TRBJ1-1 | TRBV6-5
TGTGCCAGCAGCTTGGGTCAGGTACAGTCAGATACGCAGTATTTT | CASSLGQVQSDTQYF | - | many | TRBJ2-3 | TRBV5-4
TGTGCCACCAGCAGAGGGGGCGGGGAGTTCTCTGGGGCCAACGTCCTGACTTTC | CATSRGGGEFSGANVLTF | - | few | TRBJ2-6 | TRBV15
TGTGCCATCAGCCGACAGGGACAAAACACAGATACGCAGTATTTT | CAISRQGQNTDTQYF | TRBD1 | few | TRBJ2-3 | TRBV10-3
TGTGCCAGTAGCTCGGTAGGGGGCCCAACCCCCAAAGAGACCCAGTACTTC | CASSSVGGPTPKETQYF | TRBD1 | - | TRBJ2-5 | TRBV7-2
TGTGCCAGCAGCTTATACTCTAGCGGGGGAGCGGGGAATACGCAGTATTTT | CASSLYSSGGAGNTQYF | TRBD2 | many | TRBJ2-3 | TRBV11-2
TGCAGCGTTGATCAGGGGGGAAGAGATACGCAGTATTTT | CSVDQGGRDTQYF | - | - | TRBJ2-3 | TRBV29-1
TGTGCCTGGAGTGCTTCGAGTCCTACAGATACGCAGTATTTT | CAWSASSPTDTQYF | - | few | TRBJ2-3 | TRBV30
TGTGCCAGTAAACCCATGGGGGGCTCAATACGTCGAACTGAAGCTTTCTTT | CASKPMGGSIRRTEAFF | - | many | TRBJ1-1 | TRBV19
TGTGCCAGCAGCTTAGAGAGGACAGCAGAGACCCAGTACTTC | CASSLERTAETQYF | - | many | TRBJ2-5 | TRBV7-6
TGTGCCAGCAGTTTAGGGGTAACGAGCCCGTATGGCTACACCTTC | CASSLGVTSPYGYTF | - | many | TRBJ1-2 | TRBV27
TGTGCCAGCAGCTTGGAGGTTGGGACGAGCTATGGCTACACCTTC | CASSLEVGTSYGYTF | - | - | TRBJ1-2 | TRBV7-6
TGTGCCAGCAACACCGCCGGACGGGGAGATCAGCCCCAGCATTTT | CASNTAGRGDQPQHF | - | many | TRBJ1-5 | TRBV12-3/TRBV12-4
TGCAGTGCTAGAGATCCTTGGGGGGCAACTGAAGCTTTCTTT | CSARDPWGATEAFF | - | many | TRBJ1-1 | TRBV20-1
TGTGCCAGCTCACCACCGGACAGGAGGGTCACTGAAGCTTTCTTT | CASSPPDRRVTEAFF | TRBD1 | many | TRBJ1-1 | TRBV18
TGTGCCAGCAGCTCCTTACCGGGACAGGGGGCTGGGAGCACAGATACGCAGTATTTT | CASSSLPGQGAGSTDTQYF | TRBD1 | many | TRBJ2-3 | TRBV11-2
TGTGCCAGCAGTTACTCGGAAGCGGGAGTTAACGAGCAGTACTTC | CASSYSEAGVNEQYF | TRBD2 | many | TRBJ2-7 | TRBV6-2/TRBV6-3
TGCAGTGCCTTACCCGGGGGAGGCAATCAGCCCCAGCATTTT | CSALPGGGNQPQHF | - | many | TRBJ1-5 | TRBV20-1
TGTGCCAGCAGCCCTGCCCGGAGACAGGCCTCCGAGCAGTACTTC | CASSPARRQASEQYF | - | many | TRBJ2-7 | TRBV5-5
TGTGCCAGCAGCTTAAGGGAGGGATGGACTGGAAACACCATATATTTT | CASSLREGWTGNTIYF | - | - | TRBJ1-3 | TRBV7-8